Shown below are 30 T cell receptor beta chains from a single sample sequenced in a study of cytomegalovirus exposure and HLA in healthy donors. Use of 60 Vbeta and 13 Jbeta primers characterized the PCR. Sequencing was performed with immunoSEQ multiplex PCR; in TCRdb, only in-frame clones are kept and a portion is missing. Of roughly 200,000 clones in the sample, roughly four fifths were seen once. Sequences were obtained from PBMCs. All receptors derive from a man aged 25 to 40 in good health and CMV-seronegative.

The V call is TRBV18, the J call TRBJ2-7, with TRBD2 matching 9 bases. The CDR3 consists of 15 residues. V gave up 2 bases and J gave up 2 bases; unmatched junction bases: 4. The V gene's germline CDR1 is KGHSH and CDR2 LQKENI. The chain's CDR3 is CASSPNAGGPYEQYF. For the CDR3, the DNA is TGTGCCAGCTCACCAAACGCGGGAGGGCCCTACGAGCAGTACTTC.

V is TRBV5-4 and J is TRBJ1-4, with TRBD1 matching 12 bases. This CDR3 contains 16 residues. V gave up 4 bases and J gave up 9 bases; unmatched junction bases: 10. Germline values: CDR1 SGHNT, CDR2 YYREEE (reference sequence). The DNA for the CDR3 is TGTGCCAGCAGCCCACCTCCGGGACAGGGGGCTCAAAAACTGTTTTTT. Its protein product is CASSPPPGQGAQKLFF.

This clone is a singleton in its sample. CDR3 bases: TGTGCCAGTAGTATGGTTGGAGGGGAAAGCTTCTACGAGCAGTACTTC. It translates to CASSMVGGESFYEQYF. V is TRBV19 and J is TRBJ2-7; tentative D call: TRBD2 (6 bases). V lost 3 bases to trimming and J lost 3 bases, with 18 bases between them. CDR1 is LNHDA and CDR2 is SQIVND in the germline V gene (reference sequence). This CDR3 region has 16 residues.

The chain combines TRBV30 with TRBJ2-7; no reliable D call. The CDR3 loop spans 12 amino acids. Germline assignment: CDR1 GTSNPN and CDR2 SVGIG (reference sequence). V was clipped by 4 bases and J by 2 bases, with 9 bases between them. As DNA, the CDR3 is TGTGCCTGGACTCTAATTCCCTACGAGCAGTACTTC. Amino acids: CAWTLIPYEQYF.

The rearrangement uses TRBV28 and TRBJ1-5; 8 bases match TRBD1. CDR1 MDHEN and CDR2 SYDVKM come from the germline V gene. Trimming at V came to 6 bases and at J to 7 bases, leaving 11 bases not matched to a gene. The CDR3 sequence is 15 residues long. CDR3 residues: CASREGQVIGQPQHF. The CDR3 nucleotides read TGTGCCAGCAGGGAGGGACAGGTGATCGGGCAGCCCCAGCATTTT.

This clone was observed once. Within the sample, other DNA sequences also encode this same CDR3. The chain joins TRBV9 to TRBJ2-7; 9 bases fit TRBD1. The CDR3 contains 15 residues. CDR1 is SGDLS, CDR2 YYNGEE, per germline. The V and J ends lost 3 bases and 2 bases, in that order; junction bases with no gene match: 6. The CDR3 coding sequence is TGTGCCAGCAGCGCGTCCGGGACAGGGCCCTACGAGCAGTACTTC. Translating it yields CASSASGTGPYEQYF.

This clone showed up just a few times. V gene TRBV13 combines with J gene TRBJ2-7, with 9 bases matching TRBD2. This CDR3 has 18 amino acids. Trimming at V came to 2 bases and at J to 3 bases, leaving 14 bases not matched to a gene. Germline-derived CDR1 and CDR2 are PRHDT and FYEKMQ (reference sequence). The CDR3 DNA sequence: TGTGCCAGCAGCTTAACCGCGAGGACGACTAGCGGTGACTACGAGCAGTACTTC. This codes for CASSLTARTTSGDYEQYF. Combining the CDR3 with reference TRBV13 and TRBJ2-7 gives the whole variable domain AAGVIQSPRHLIKEKRETATLKCYPIPRHDTVYWYQQGPGQDPQFLISFYEKMQSDKGSIPDRFSAQQFSDYHSELNMSSLELGDSALYFCASSLTARTTSGDYEQYFGPGTRLTVT.

The chain links TRBV4-1 to TRBJ2-7, with 9 bases that match TRBD2. This CDR3 is built from 18 residues. With 1 base clipped from V and 2 bases from J, the junction kept 12 bases outside the gene matches. Germline CDR1 and CDR2: MGHRA and YSYEKL. The CDR3 is CASSQGGPTSGLPYEQYF. The CDR3 DNA follows: TGCGCCAGCAGCCAAGGCGGCCCGACTAGCGGACTCCCCTACGAGCAGTACTTC.

Only a few counts were recorded for this clone. This chain links TRBV4-2 with TRBJ2-1, with 9 bases lining up with TRBD2. The germline V gene encodes CDR1 LGHNA and CDR2 YNFKEQ. The V gene end was trimmed by 1 base and the J gene end by 7 bases; junction bases not matched to a gene: 14. The CDR3 sequence is 18 residues long. The CDR3 is CASSQASTRRLAVNEQFF. The CDR3 region has the DNA TGTGCCAGCAGCCAAGCCTCCACCCGCAGACTAGCGGTGAATGAGCAGTTCTTC.

This clone was recorded once. The chain recombines TRBV14 with TRBJ2-1; tentatively, D is TRBD1 (6 bases). Germline assignment: CDR1 SGHDN and CDR2 FVKESK. V lost 0 bases and J 3 bases, leaving 9 bases between the germline ends. The CDR3 contains 15 residues. This CDR3 reads CASSQDLGGYNEQFF. The CDR3 DNA is TGTGCCAGCAGCCAAGATCTAGGGGGCTACAATGAGCAGTTCTTC.

The chain uses TRBV27 and TRBJ2-7, with 7 bases that match TRBD1. The CDR3 covers 14 residues. V trimming: 2 bases; J trimming: 3 bases; junction bases outside the gene matches: 4. Germline V gene lookup returns CDR1 MNHEY and CDR2 SMNVEV (reference sequence). The CDR3 nucleotides read TGTGCCAGCAGTTTACAGGGGGTCCACTACGAGCAGTACTTC. Translating it yields CASSLQGVHYEQYF.

This chain joins TRBV7-6 and TRBJ1-2, with D possibly being TRBD1 (5 bases). V shed 5 bases and J shed 6 bases, with 13 bases lying between them. The germline CDR1 and CDR2 sequences are SGHVS and FNYEAQ. The CDR3 has 13 amino acids. The CDR3 DNA reads TGTGCCAGCAGCGCCGTAGTAGGGGATGGCTACACCTTC. Translating it yields CASSAVVGDGYTF.

The rearrangement uses TRBV28 and TRBJ2-1; 12 nucleotides match TRBD2. The CDR3 is 14 residues long. The V segment lost 7 bases and the J segment 8 bases; nucleotides outside the gene matches: 6. Germline CDR1 is MDHEN and CDR2 is SYDVKM. CDR3 bases: TGTGCCAGCAAGACTAGCGGGAGTCGGGATGAGCAGTTCTTC. It encodes CASKTSGSRDEQFF. Full variable domain (outside the CDR3, taken from reference TRBV28 and TRBJ2-1): DVKVTQSSRYLVKRTGEKVFLECVQDMDHENMFWYRQDPGLGLRLIYFSYDVKMKEKGDIPEGYSVSREKKERFSLILESASTNQTSMYLCASKTSGSRDEQFFGPGTRLTVL.

The V call is TRBV5-1, the J call TRBJ2-3; 9 nucleotides agree with TRBD2. The CDR3 runs to 14 residues. The V and J ends lost 3 bases and 2 bases, in that order; junction bases with no gene match: 1. In germline, CDR1 is SGHRS, CDR2 YFSETQ. The CDR3 DNA sequence: TGCGCCAGCAGCTCTAGCGGGAACACAGATACGCAGTATTTT. Its protein is CASSSSGNTDTQYF.

The chain combines TRBV29-1 with TRBJ2-2; no firm D call. Germline V gene data show CDR1 as SQVTM and CDR2 as ANQGSEA. Trimming took off 7 bases at V and 1 base at J, with 13 bases between the two ends. The CDR3 runs 14 residues. CDR3: CSAVLELNTGELFF. DNA of the CDR3: TGCAGCGCTGTTCTAGAGTTGAACACCGGGGAGCTGTTTTTT.

The chain recombines TRBV10-3 with TRBJ2-7; maybe TRBD1 (5 bases). Between the trimmed V and J ends, which lost 5 bases and 0 bases, there was a span of 11 bases. Germline V CDR1 and CDR2: ENHRY, SYGVKD. This CDR3 contains 14 residues. For the CDR3, the DNA is TGTGCCATCAGTCAGGGTTTAAGCTCCTACGAGCAGTACTTC. Translated, it gives CAISQGLSSYEQYF.

The V and J genes are TRBV19 and TRBJ2-2; TRBD1 matches 7 bases. The ends lost 8 bases at V and 0 bases at J; junction bases unmatched: 3. CDR3 size: 14 residues. Germline lookup yields CDR1 LNHDA and CDR2 SQIVND (reference sequence). CDR3 nucleotide sequence: TGTGCCAGTCGACAGGGATCGAACACCGGGGAGCTGTTTTTT. Translating gives CASRQGSNTGELFF.

The gene calls are TRBV5-1 and TRBJ2-5; maybe TRBD2 (5 bases). V gave up 3 bases and J gave up 7 bases, with 16 bases separating them. Germline CDR1 is SGHRS and CDR2 is YFSETQ. The CDR3 contains 14 residues. CDR3 DNA: TGCGCCAGCAGCTCAGACTACTCAGTGGGGACCCAGTACTTC. Amino acids: CASSSDYSVGTQYF.

This clone has a single count. V gene TRBV9 combines with J gene TRBJ2-6, with D unresolved. The CDR3 totals 18 residues. Germline loops: CDR1 SGDLS, CDR2 YYNGEE. The V end was cut by 4 bases, the J end by 2 bases, with 19 bases between. The CDR3 spells CASSIIGGSSAGANVLTF. For the CDR3, the DNA is TGTGCCAGCAGCATAATCGGCGGAAGTTCGGCTGGGGCCAACGTCCTGACTTTC.

The V call is TRBV7-3, the J call TRBJ2-5; the D gene is possibly TRBD2 (5 bases). From germline, CDR1 is SGHTA and CDR2 FQGTGA. Trimming stripped 5 bases from V and 9 bases from J, with 16 bases between. This CDR3 is 13 amino acids long. The CDR3 DNA follows: TGTGCCAGCAGCCTAGCCACGGGGTTCCCCCAGTACTTC. Translated: CASSLATGFPQYF.

The J gene is TRBJ1-1, the V gene TRBV18; 8 nucleotides align to TRBD1. The CDR3 has 12 amino acids. CDR1 KGHSH and CDR2 LQKENI come from the germline V gene. V shed 3 bases and J 12 bases; nucleotides not matched to a gene: 6. The CDR3 loop is CASSPPGGEPFF. The CDR3, as DNA: TGTGCCAGCTCACCCCCAGGGGGCGAGCCTTTCTTT.

This clone was detected a few times. V gene TRBV11-3 combines with J gene TRBJ2-1; possible D gene TRBD1, 6 bases. Trimming took off 5 bases at V and 7 bases at J, with 9 bases between the two ends. CDR3 length equals 12 residues. CDR1 and CDR2 from the germline V gene are SGHNT and YENEEA. CDR3: CASSTGRNEQFF. The CDR3 region has the DNA TGTGCCAGCAGCACAGGGAGAAATGAGCAGTTCTTC.

The rearrangement uses TRBV4-1 and TRBJ2-7; 7 bases align to TRBD1. The CDR3 totals 16 residues. The germline V gene has CDR1 MGHRA and CDR2 YSYEKL. J was trimmed by 3 bases and V by 0 bases; bases with no gene match: 8. The CDR3 nucleotides are TGCGCCAGCAGCCAAGATCCTGGGACAGTCAACTACGAGCAGTACTTC. Translating gives CASSQDPGTVNYEQYF.

The V gene is TRBV4-1, the J gene TRBJ1-2; tentative D call: TRBD1 (5 bases). The CDR3 extends over 16 amino acids. Trimming removed 0 bases from V and 3 bases from J, with 14 bases in between. Germline CDR1 reads MGHRA; CDR2 reads YSYEKL. The CDR3 nucleotides read TGCGCCAGCAGCCAAGAATCGGTCAGGGCTTACTATGGCTACACCTTC. Its protein is CASSQESVRAYYGYTF.

The chain has TRBV27 and TRBJ2-1, with 7 nucleotides matching TRBD2. Looked up from germline, CDR1 is MNHEY and CDR2 is SMNVEV (reference sequence). This CDR3 has 16 residues. With 0 bases clipped from V and 2 bases from J, the junction kept 4 bases outside the gene matches. The CDR3 protein is CASSLSPGTTYNEQFF. In DNA form, the CDR3 reads TGTGCCAGCAGTTTATCCCCCGGGACTACCTACAATGAGCAGTTCTTC.

The V call is TRBV5-1, the J call TRBJ2-2; TRBD1 matches 8 bases. Looked up from germline, CDR1 is SGHRS and CDR2 is YFSETQ. The length of the CDR3 is 15 residues. J was trimmed by 4 bases and V by 4 bases; bases with no gene match: 6. The CDR3 coding sequence is TGCGCCAGCAGCCCGACCACAGGGGGCACCGGGGAGCTGTTTTTT. The encoded protein is CASSPTTGGTGELFF.

The chain recombines TRBV5-4 with TRBJ2-7, with TRBD2 matching over 14 bases. After removal of 5 bases from V and 4 bases from J, the junction contained 11 bases not matched to a gene. CDR1 and CDR2 (germline): SGHNT, YYREEE (reference sequence). The CDR3 covers 17 residues. The chain's CDR3 is CASSSLGTSGSYYEQYF. CDR3 DNA: TGTGCCAGCAGTTCACTCGGGACTAGCGGGAGTTATTACGAGCAGTACTTC.

V is TRBV7-9 and J is TRBJ2-2, with 10 bases fitting TRBD2. V shed 1 base and J 4 bases; nucleotides not matched to a gene: 3. Germline V gene sequence: CDR1 SEHNR, CDR2 FQNEAQ (reference sequence). This CDR3 contains 16 residues. Here the CDR3 DNA reads TGTGCCAGCAGCTTAGGGCTAGCGGGAGCCACCGGGGAGCTGTTTTTT. Protein product: CASSLGLAGATGELFF.

The rearrangement joins TRBV6-5 to TRBJ2-7; possible D gene TRBD1, 6 bases. There are 15 residues in the CDR3. Germline CDR1 and CDR2: MNHEY and SVGAGI. Trimming shortened V by 2 bases and J by 6 bases, and 17 bases separated the two germline ends. CDR3 in amino acids: CASSYRQVQDLEQYF. CDR3 coding DNA: TGTGCCAGCAGTTACCGACAGGTTCAAGACCTCGAGCAGTACTTC.

The genes are TRBV7-3 and TRBJ2-7; possible D gene TRBD2, 5 bases. This CDR3 comprises 14 residues. V dropped 4 bases and J dropped 2 bases, with 12 bases sitting between them. Germline values: CDR1 SGHTA, CDR2 FQGTGA. CDR3 residues: CASSYGPGTYEQYF. Written as DNA, the CDR3 is TGTGCCAGCAGCTACGGGCCGGGGACCTACGAGCAGTACTTC.